This is a list of T cell receptor beta chains from one sample in a study of blood T cell repertoires in COVID-19. TCRdb's copy holds only in-frame clones and misses some; the assay was immunoSEQ multiplex PCR. The sample includes over 200,000 clones, roughly four fifths seen only once; the top ten take 15%. The source material was PBMCs or T cells enriched from blood (not recorded which). The receptors here all came from a man aged 40-50 years who had recovered from COVID-19. Each CDR3 is given with its conserved first and last residue. The D gene is left open where the match is weak. Expanded clones get a size class; other rows say once, few or many, or leave the size out.

j_gene: TRBJ2-1
d_gene: -
abundance: -
v_gene: TRBV10-3
CDR3nt: TGTGCCATCAGTGAGGCGGCTAGCTACAATGAGCAGTTCTTC
CDR3aa: CAISEAASYNEQFF

j_gene: TRBJ2-5
d_gene: TRBD1
abundance: -
v_gene: TRBV28
CDR3nt: TGTGCCTCACACAGGGGGCGCCAAGAGACCCAGTACTTC
CDR3aa: CASHRGRQETQYF

j_gene: TRBJ2-3
d_gene: -
abundance: once
v_gene: TRBV7-2
CDR3nt: TGTGCCAGCAGCTTAGTCGGAGTCGGGGTGGCAGATACGCAGTATTTT
CDR3aa: CASSLVGVGVADTQYF

j_gene: TRBJ2-5
d_gene: -
abundance: -
v_gene: TRBV28
CDR3nt: TGTGCCAGCAGATTCGCGCGGGGCGAGAGGGGCGAGACCCAGTACTTC
CDR3aa: CASRFARGERGETQYF

j_gene: TRBJ2-7
d_gene: TRBD2
abundance: -
v_gene: TRBV28
CDR3nt: TGTGCCAACAGTTCACTAGCGGAAACCTACGAGCAGTACTTC
CDR3aa: CANSSLAETYEQYF

j_gene: TRBJ1-1
d_gene: -
abundance: -
v_gene: TRBV19
CDR3nt: TGTGCCAGTAGTATCGGGTTTAAGAACACTGAAGCTTTCTTT
CDR3aa: CASSIGFKNTEAFF

j_gene: TRBJ1-2
d_gene: -
abundance: once
v_gene: TRBV28
CDR3nt: TGTGCCAGCAGTTCCTGGGGAGACACTAACTATGGCTACACCTTC
CDR3aa: CASSSWGDTNYGYTF

j_gene: TRBJ2-2
d_gene: -
abundance: -
v_gene: TRBV28
CDR3nt: TGTGCCAGTCTTTTCCACGGCACCGGGGAGCTGTTTTTT
CDR3aa: CASLFHGTGELFF

j_gene: TRBJ1-3
d_gene: -
abundance: -
v_gene: TRBV5-5
CDR3nt: TGTGCCAGCAGCTTGGGGGGGACTGAAAACACCATATATTTT
CDR3aa: CASSLGGTENTIYF

j_gene: TRBJ2-1
d_gene: TRBD2
abundance: -
v_gene: TRBV5-6
CDR3nt: TGTGCCAGCAGCTTGGGAGGGACTAGTATTTTTTATGAGCAGTTCTTC
CDR3aa: CASSLGGTSIFYEQFF

j_gene: TRBJ2-3
d_gene: -
abundance: -
v_gene: TRBV15
CDR3nt: TGTGCCACCAGCAGAGGGAGCCCCACAGATACGCAGTATTTT
CDR3aa: CATSRGSPTDTQYF

j_gene: TRBJ1-1
d_gene: TRBD1
abundance: few
v_gene: TRBV5-1
CDR3nt: TGCGCCAGCAGCTTAGACAGGGTATACACTGAAGCTTTCTTT
CDR3aa: CASSLDRVYTEAFF

j_gene: TRBJ2-6
d_gene: -
abundance: -
v_gene: TRBV4-2
CDR3nt: TGTGCCAGCAGCCAAGCCCCGACAGGTCCTTCTGGGGCCAACGTCCTGACTTTC
CDR3aa: CASSQAPTGPSGANVLTF

j_gene: TRBJ1-6
d_gene: -
abundance: -
v_gene: TRBV3-1/TRBV3-2
CDR3nt: TGTGCCAGCGGCGGAGGGCGATCACCCCTCCACTTT
CDR3aa: CASGGGRSPLHF

j_gene: TRBJ2-1
d_gene: TRBD2
abundance: -
v_gene: TRBV11-2
CDR3nt: TGTGCCAGCAGCCGTAGCGGGAGAATCAATGAGCAGTTCTTC
CDR3aa: CASSRSGRINEQFF

j_gene: TRBJ2-1
d_gene: -
abundance: once
v_gene: TRBV7-2
CDR3nt: TGTGCCAGCAGCTCGATTCGGGACTTTAACAATGAGCAGTTCTTC
CDR3aa: CASSSIRDFNNEQFF

j_gene: TRBJ1-2
d_gene: -
abundance: -
v_gene: TRBV12-3/TRBV12-4
CDR3nt: TGTGCCAGCAGACATAAACAGGGCTCTGGCTACACCTTC
CDR3aa: CASRHKQGSGYTF

j_gene: TRBJ1-2
d_gene: -
abundance: -
v_gene: TRBV2
CDR3nt: TGTGCCAGCGGTCTAGTGGAGGGCTATGGCTACACCTTC
CDR3aa: CASGLVEGYGYTF

j_gene: TRBJ1-2
d_gene: -
abundance: -
v_gene: TRBV5-4
CDR3nt: TGTGCCAGCAGCAGTCAGAACTCGGAGGGGGGCTACACCTTC
CDR3aa: CASSSQNSEGGYTF

j_gene: TRBJ2-7
d_gene: TRBD1
abundance: many
v_gene: TRBV7-9
CDR3nt: TGTGCCAGCAGCTACGCCGGGACAGGGTGGTGGGAGCAGTACTTC
CDR3aa: CASSYAGTGWWEQYF

j_gene: TRBJ1-1
d_gene: -
abundance: -
v_gene: TRBV7-3
CDR3nt: TGTGCCAGCAGCCGACAGCCGCTTGGCTTGGACACTGAAGCTTTCTTT
CDR3aa: CASSRQPLGLDTEAFF

j_gene: TRBJ1-5
d_gene: TRBD1
abundance: once
v_gene: TRBV18
CDR3nt: TGTGCCAGCTCACTTGGACAGGCAACCAATCAGCCCCAGCATTTT
CDR3aa: CASSLGQATNQPQHF

j_gene: TRBJ2-1
d_gene: -
abundance: -
v_gene: TRBV5-1
CDR3nt: TGCGCCAGCAGCTTGGTAAGACTAGATAACAATGAGCAGTTCTTC
CDR3aa: CASSLVRLDNNEQFF

j_gene: TRBJ2-5
d_gene: TRBD1
abundance: -
v_gene: TRBV7-6
CDR3nt: TGTGCCAGCAGCTATAACAGGGGATCCCAAGAGACCCAGTACTTC
CDR3aa: CASSYNRGSQETQYF

j_gene: TRBJ2-1
d_gene: -
abundance: -
v_gene: TRBV2
CDR3nt: TGTGCCAGCAGAGTGCGGTCCTACAATGAGCAGTTCTTC
CDR3aa: CASRVRSYNEQFF

j_gene: TRBJ1-4
d_gene: TRBD1
abundance: -
v_gene: TRBV5-6
CDR3nt: TGTGCCAGCAGCTTGTACGGACAGGGGGCTTATGAAAAACTGTTTTTT
CDR3aa: CASSLYGQGAYEKLFF

j_gene: TRBJ1-2
d_gene: -
abundance: -
v_gene: TRBV18
CDR3nt: TGTGCCAGCTCACCAAACAGGGATGACTATGGCTACACCTTC
CDR3aa: CASSPNRDDYGYTF

j_gene: TRBJ1-2
d_gene: TRBD1
abundance: -
v_gene: TRBV29-1
CDR3nt: TGCAGCGTTGACAGGACAGGGACCAACTATGGCTACACCTTC
CDR3aa: CSVDRTGTNYGYTF

j_gene: TRBJ2-1
d_gene: -
abundance: -
v_gene: TRBV7-9
CDR3nt: TGTGCCAGCAGCTCCACGCCTCAGGGGCTCTACAATGAGCAGTTCTTC
CDR3aa: CASSSTPQGLYNEQFF

j_gene: TRBJ2-4
d_gene: -
abundance: -
v_gene: TRBV6-5
CDR3nt: TGTGCCAGCAGCCAAGTGGGACACCAGGGCATTCAGTACTTC
CDR3aa: CASSQVGHQGIQYF

j_gene: TRBJ2-7
d_gene: -
abundance: -
v_gene: TRBV11-2
CDR3nt: TGTGCCAGCAGCTTTGGGCGGGGAAGCTCCTACGAGCAGTACTTC
CDR3aa: CASSFGRGSSYEQYF

j_gene: TRBJ2-3
d_gene: TRBD2
abundance: -
v_gene: TRBV2
CDR3nt: TGTGCCAGCAGTGGTTTTAGCGGGAGTGGCGATACGCAGTATTTT
CDR3aa: CASSGFSGSGDTQYF

j_gene: TRBJ2-5
d_gene: TRBD1
abundance: -
v_gene: TRBV2
CDR3nt: TGTGCCAGCAGCAACAGGGGCGCAGAGACCCAGTACTTC
CDR3aa: CASSNRGAETQYF

j_gene: TRBJ1-6
d_gene: -
abundance: -
v_gene: TRBV19
CDR3nt: TGTGCCAGTAGCCTAAGACAGGATTATTCACCCCTCCACTTT
CDR3aa: CASSLRQDYSPLHF

j_gene: TRBJ1-1
d_gene: -
abundance: -
v_gene: TRBV7-8
CDR3nt: TGTGCCAGCAGCTTACAGGGGAGGGTTGGCACTGAAGCTTTCTTT
CDR3aa: CASSLQGRVGTEAFF

j_gene: TRBJ1-6
d_gene: -
abundance: few
v_gene: TRBV15
CDR3nt: TGTGCCACCAGCAGAGATAGTAATTCACCCCTCCACTTT
CDR3aa: CATSRDSNSPLHF

j_gene: TRBJ1-4
d_gene: TRBD1
abundance: -
v_gene: TRBV11-2
CDR3nt: TGTGCCAGCACCCACCTTACAGGGGGGGAAAAACTGTTTTTT
CDR3aa: CASTHLTGGEKLFF

j_gene: TRBJ1-1
d_gene: TRBD1
abundance: once
v_gene: TRBV24-1
CDR3nt: TGTGCCACCAGGGACAGGGCGAACACTGAAGCTTTCTTT
CDR3aa: CATRDRANTEAFF

j_gene: TRBJ2-7
d_gene: TRBD1
abundance: -
v_gene: TRBV28
CDR3nt: TGTGCCAGCATCCCCTTTGGGACAGGGACCTACGAGCAGTACTTC
CDR3aa: CASIPFGTGTYEQYF

j_gene: TRBJ2-5
d_gene: -
abundance: -
v_gene: TRBV6-5
CDR3nt: TGTGCCAGCAGCCTAATATTTGGAGAGACCCAGTACTTC
CDR3aa: CASSLIFGETQYF

j_gene: TRBJ1-5
d_gene: TRBD1
abundance: -
v_gene: TRBV5-8
CDR3nt: TGTGCCAGCAGTCCAACAGGGGGGGACCAGCCCCAGCATTTT
CDR3aa: CASSPTGGDQPQHF

j_gene: TRBJ2-3
d_gene: -
abundance: -
v_gene: TRBV7-3
CDR3nt: TGTGCCAGCAGACAAACGGGGAGCACAGATACGCAGTATTTT
CDR3aa: CASRQTGSTDTQYF

j_gene: TRBJ1-1
d_gene: TRBD1
abundance: -
v_gene: TRBV2
CDR3nt: TGTGCCAGCAGTGACCCTGACAGGGCATACCTAGAAGCTTTCTTT
CDR3aa: CASSDPDRAYLEAFF